This T cell receptor beta chain was obtained from a study of regulatory T cells in long-lasting Graves disease (dated by TCRdb to the early 2020s). For context, the study as a whole: In the newly diagnosed Graves' disease group, patients had been taking antithyroid drugs for less than 3 months. This study used TCR sequencing and RNA sequencing of peripheral blood to compare persistent Graves' disease patients against newly diagnosed Graves' disease patients. The study took place in China and was registered as a clinical trial. A total of about 33 samples were covered by TCR sequencing, comprising around 13 persistent and roughly 20 newly diagnosed Graves' disease patients. Findings and caveats that apply to the study as a whole: Sequencing and analysis were restricted to the TCR beta chain. As a limitation, the authors acknowledged that the small sample size may reduce accuracy. Lower TCR Shannon entropy and fewer highly expanded clones were observed in persistent Graves' disease patients than in newly diagnosed patients, which suggested clonal expansion. Only peripheral blood was studied, because thyroid tissue, the primary lesion, was inaccessible. More public clonotypes were shared among persistent patients (about 2,800) than among newly diagnosed patients (approximately 1,000). TRBV28, TRBJ1-2 and TRBJ2-5 were preferentially used in persistent disease, while TRBV20-1 and TRBJ2-1 were favored in newly diagnosed disease.

The label giving this sample's time point can be read as: newly diagnosed GD, antithyroid drugs for less than 3 months. For both TCR sequencing and RNA sequencing, RNA was extracted from PBMCs using TRIzol. The diagnosis of Graves' disease followed American Thyroid Association guidelines. Patients for the study were recruited at an endocrinology department in Xi'an, China. From each patient, approximately 9 milliliters of peripheral blood was collected into an EDTA anticoagulant tube. Ficoll Paque Plus density gradient separation was used to isolate PBMCs, and no additional T cell sorting was done. An Agilent 2100 Bioanalyzer and agarose gel were used to check RNA quality, while a NanoDrop 2000 measured RNA concentration. V was cut back by 7 bases and J by 3 bases, leaving a gap of 15 bases between them. The CDR3 has 14 amino acids, counting the end cysteine and phenylalanine. Solely the CDR3 DNA is kept, with 42 bases framed from the first base.

This clonotype was picked up many times. The clone's antigen remains unknown. Base qualities were left out, and no much larger clone turns up one base away. The library was produced with multiplex PCR. The instrument was an Illumina HiSeq 4000. CDR3 regions were amplified by Arm-PCR with iRepertoire HTBI primers to construct TCR beta libraries. PCR products were gel purified before sequencing. The study's processing was this. A total of some 60 TRBV and 14 TRBJ segments were identified across samples and were used for gene usage analysis of CDR3 amino acid clonotypes. COPE and FqMerger were used to merge filtered high-quality paired reads into contigs. Contigs were aligned with BLAST to IMGT TRBV, TRBD and TRBJ reference genes, and CDR3 was defined per IMGT. Any clonotype with a frequency above 0.1% was counted as a highly expanded clone. Shannon entropy was used to measure repertoire diversity, and the Gini coefficient was used to measure V-J evenness. A clonotype was considered public if more than one individual shared it. The raw public data were reprocessed by TCRdb itself: fastp quality trimming at Q25, MiXCR clonotype calling, in-frame beta chains only. Identical CDR3 protein sequences are pooled into one entry, listed with their most common genes and DNA. TCRdb assigned the V and J calls; the authors' analysis was not used. Counted in this sample were a few hundred thousand distinct CDR3 sequences; around 15% of them appeared once. The ten largest clones capture just over 20% of the sample.

The same specimen was also included in a second study, on T cells in Graves' hyperthyroidism and ophthalmopathy. That second publication adds: Stable Graves' hyperthyroidism was defined as the absence of progression to ophthalmopathy over 18 months of follow-up. Hyperthyroidism patients were newly diagnosed, with disease duration under 2 months, and aged 18 to 65 years. The study excluded patients with uncontrolled infections, other autoimmune diseases, pregnancy or lactation. Diagnoses were based on clinical symptoms, serum thyroxine and TRAb, thyroid ultrasound and orbital computed tomography. A first-round RT-PCR of the TCR CDR3 used the HTBI primer set with the Qiagen OneStep RT-PCR kit. Most expanded thyroid clonotypes (frequency above 0.001) were also found in blood, which suggests that blood repertoires may mirror thyroid immune responses. Ophthalmopathy was separated from stable hyperthyroidism by a 13 V-J signature model, with about 88% sensitivity and approximately 81% specificity obtained in cross-validation and 80%/75% obtained in testing. In validation, progression to ophthalmopathy was predicted by the model with around 71% sensitivity and 72.22% specificity, a median of roughly 6.4 months before onset. A discovery cohort of about a hundred patients, roughly 45 with Graves' ophthalmopathy and 57 with stable Graves' hyperthyroidism, was used to find distinguishing TCR V-J signatures. Prospective prediction of ophthalmopathy was tested in an independent validation cohort consisting of 18 to 20 hyperthyroidism patients and 15 or so patients who later progressed to ophthalmopathy. The 100 discovery patients were randomly divided into training and test sets at a 7:3 ratio. The study also compared thyroid tissue and blood T-cell repertoires from over 5 Graves' hyperthyroidism patients. After blood sampling, hyperthyroidism patients were treated with methimazole at a starting dose of 30 mg daily, and ophthalmopathy patients were treated with high-dose intravenous methylprednisolone. Libraries were constructed in a second round of multiplex PCR, after which size selection and purification were performed. Libraries were sequenced paired-end with 100 bp reads on an Illumina HiSeq2000. SOAPnuke was used to process the raw data, throwing out any read that contained adapters or uncalled bases, had a mean Phred below 15, or lacked an exact constant-primer or identifier match. High-quality paired reads were merged with COPE v1.2.5, and unique nucleotide sequences were defined as clonotypes. Clonotypes were aligned to IMGT TRBV, TRBD and TRBJ reference segments using MiTCR v1.1. The analysis included only V-J combinations with a frequency above 0.0001, which together covered around 99% of the repertoires. The TCS score was defined as F50 (clonal expansion) divided by E x V (chaos), with BLOSUM62-based TCRdist calculated between CDR3 peptides within each V-J. Welch's t-statistics and random forest reduced 500 to 650 V-J features to 13, which were used in a naive Bayes classifier (R e1071). Sample size was not statistically predetermined, and investigators were not blinded to group allocation. The paper describes TCR Vbeta CDR3 sequencing of 135 peripheral blood samples, made up of 43 ophthalmopathy patients, around 78 hyperthyroidism patients and approximately 17 progressor patients.

This TCR came from a woman aged 18 to 35 with Graves disease. Donor details come from another sample of the same person, matched by shared clones. In this chain, TRBV12-3 or TRBV12-4 is recombined with TRBJ1-1, with TRBD1 perhaps the D gene, on 6 matching bases. Sequencing used peripheral blood mononuclear cells (PBMCs), obtained at new diagnosis, from a patient treated with antithyroid drugs. The encoded CDR3 is CASTVSGVYTEAFF. DNA sequence: TGTGCCAGCACCGTATCAGGGGTTTACACTGAAGCTTTCTTT.